Listed below are T cell receptor beta chains from one sample, sequenced in a study of blood T cell repertoires in COVID-19. Clones were read by immunoSEQ multiplex PCR, and TCRdb kept only the in-frame ones, dropping some. Counted here are approximately 58,000 clones, 85% to 90% occurring once; the ten biggest clones make up approximately 4.5%. The sample was peripheral blood. The receptors were gathered from a man aged 35-49 years with active COVID-19. CDR3s leave out the opening cysteine and the closing phenylalanine or tryptophan.

V: TRBV27; CDR3: ASSPPYGNEQF
V: TRBV7-3; CDR3: ASSPSSVLSYEQY
V: TRBV9; CDR3: ASSVGGGTYNEQF
V: TRBV18; CDR3: ASSPDYQYNEQF
V: TRBV6-6; CDR3: ASRAGLAVSYEQY
V: TRBV5-1; CDR3: ASSRDTGGVGGYT
V: TRBV28; CDR3: ASSWARDPETQY
V: TRBV5-6; CDR3: ASSPRPDSPTQY
V: TRBV20-1; CDR3: SARDPREQY
V: TRBV2; CDR3: ASSESGLAGDQETQY
V: TRBV25-1; CDR3: ASSEGARISGNTIY
V: TRBV7-9; CDR3: ASSSDRGGYGYT